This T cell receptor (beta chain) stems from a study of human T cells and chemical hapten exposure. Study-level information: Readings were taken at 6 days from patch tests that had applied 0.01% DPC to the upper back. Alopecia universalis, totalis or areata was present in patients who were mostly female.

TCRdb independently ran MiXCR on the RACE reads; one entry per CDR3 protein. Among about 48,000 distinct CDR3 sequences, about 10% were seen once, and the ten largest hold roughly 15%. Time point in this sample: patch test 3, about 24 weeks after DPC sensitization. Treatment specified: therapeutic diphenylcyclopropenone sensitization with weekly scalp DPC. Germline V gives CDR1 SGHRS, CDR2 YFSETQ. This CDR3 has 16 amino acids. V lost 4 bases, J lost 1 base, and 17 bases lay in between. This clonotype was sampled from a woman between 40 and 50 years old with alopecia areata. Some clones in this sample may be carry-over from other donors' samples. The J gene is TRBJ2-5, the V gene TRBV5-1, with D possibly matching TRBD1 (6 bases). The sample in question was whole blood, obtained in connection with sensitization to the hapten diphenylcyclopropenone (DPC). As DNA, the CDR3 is TGCGCCAGCAGCCCCGCCTCCGGGACACTCCAAGAGACCCAGTACTTC. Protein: CASSPASGTLQETQYF.